What follows is one T cell receptor beta chain and its context. Its antigen is currently not known. There are no base qualities to consult, and no much larger clone falls within one base. These data belong to a study of CD8+ T cells in alopecia areata (dated by TCRdb to between 2017 and 2018). Concerning the study at large: The treated patients took part in an open-label pilot trial in which moderate-to-severe alopecia areata was treated with oral tofacitinib at 5 to 10 mg twice daily. In humans, TCRbeta sequencing was performed on scalp tissue and on sorted CD4+ and CD8+ peripheral blood T cells from healthy controls and from patients with patchy or totalis/universalis alopecia areata. Tofacitinib was given for 6 to 18 months, followed by 6 months of follow-up off drug to assess delayed response and recurrence. In both human patients and the C3H/HeJ mouse model, the study applied high-throughput TCRbeta sequencing to look at T cell clonal expansion in alopecia areata. Amplification of TCRbeta CDR3 regions was done by immunoSEQ multiplex PCR using 35 Vbeta forward primers and 13 Jbeta reverse primers. Scalp clonality was compared across normal scalp (n=4), patchy alopecia areata scalp (n=8), and alopecia totalis/universalis scalp (n=8). Tofacitinib-treated patients had biopsies at baseline and at 4 and 24 weeks of treatment, with a later scalp biopsy in several patients. For the treated patients, the SALT score, which quantifies what percentage of scalp surface area is affected, served as the measure of disease severity. The RNA source kit depended on sample type: the PAXgene miRNA kit for fixed scalp, the miRNeasy kit for PBMCs, and the RNeasy kit for mouse skin.

General findings and caveats noted by the study authors: Because the treated cohort was small and had only one nonresponder, larger studies are needed to examine links between baseline CD8+ expansion and response. During tofacitinib treatment, many expanded lesional clones stuck around in both scalp and blood, and this persistence may partly explain why relapse happens after treatment is stopped. Compared with normal scalp, lesional scalp had higher clonality and more expanded CD8+ clones, particularly in alopecia totalis/universalis, a pattern that suggests antigenic drive. Unlike mouse skin, which is dominated by gammadelta T cells, normal human skin has resident alphabeta T cells that are also sequenced, and this complicates analysis of the scalp TCR repertoire. Shared TCR sequences between patients were less evident than in mice, which may be partly attributable to HLA diversity in the patient population. Tofacitinib significantly decreased scalp clonality and the number of expanded CD8+ clones among the top 100 scalp clones.

The library was generated by the immunoSEQ multiplex PCR assay. For TCR sequencing, RNA was extracted from every sample and reverse transcribed into cDNA to serve as template. First-strand cDNA was synthesized using SuperScript III with a 2:1 mix of oligo-dT and random hexamers. Amplification bias was assessed with a synthetic immune receptor repertoire, and residual bias was removed computationally. Regarding the original processing steps: After raw reads were preprocessed to remove errors, the CDR3 was defined following IMGT conventions as running from the conserved cysteine to phenylalanine. Clonality was computed by normalizing Shannon entropy by log2 of the number of productive unique TCRs and subtracting the result from 1. Whether scalp clones were CD4 or CD8 was inferred by matching scalp TCRbeta sequences against CD4 and CD8 repertoires sorted from blood. This is the immuneACCESS table as TCRdb keeps it, with only in-frame sequences that have V and J called. A part of the clones is gone; compared with another copy, unresolved V genes explain less than half, and the rest is unexplained. From that table come the V and J calls and clone size; the DNA was used to work out D and trimming. A total of around 100,000 clones appear in this sample, 86% of them only once. The ten largest clones add up to around 10% of the sample.

The CDR3 starts with the cysteine, ends with the phenylalanine, and has 13 residues. The sequence is cut down to CDR3 DNA, 39 bases in frame from base 1. V lost 3 bases and J lost 3 bases; the stretch between them is 9 bases long. From the germline V gene (reference sequence), CDR1 is LNHDA and CDR2 is SQIVND. According to the study, the label for this sample's treatment or condition signals: oral pan-JAK inhibitor, 5-10 mg twice daily. Lesional scalp punch biopsies and peripheral blood were obtained from alopecia areata patients. PBMCs were isolated by density centrifugation and stained for CD3, CD4 and CD8, and CD4+ and CD8+ T cells were sorted on a FACSAria.

The sample here was CD8+ T cells sorted from blood, taken between weeks 30 and 35, from a patient treated with tofacitinib. The receptor's source is a human donor with alopecia areata. The chain employs TRBV19 and TRBJ2-7; the D segment could be TRBD2, given 5 matching bases. The DNA sequence is given as TGTGCCAGTAGTATTCACGGGGACTACGAGCAGTACTTC. Its product reads: CASSIHGDYEQYF.